The TCR beta chain under discussion was sequenced for a study of blood T cells in healthy people across ages. In germline, CDR1 is MNHEY, CDR2 SVGAGI. Deletions cut 6 bases from V and 5 bases from J, with 10 bases between. CDR3 length: 12 amino acids. The authors ran a second PCR of 7 to 11 cycles using a sample-barcoded 5' primer and a J-beta primer mix. TCRdb reprocessed the 5' RACE reads with MiXCR, giving one entry per CDR3 protein. The sample has 550,000 to 800,000 distinct CDR3 sequences; under 25% are singletons. This clonotype was seen repeatedly, ten times or more. Its antigen is unidentified. Whole-study findings and limits: Not knowing donor CMV status may have confounded expanded clonotype changes.

Russia was home to the donors, healthy Caucasian individuals aged roughly 6 to 100. The chain joins TRBV6-5 to TRBJ2-5; D is unclear. What was sequenced was blood. The clonotype originates from a man between 65 and 85 years old in good health. For the CDR3, the DNA is TGTGCCAGCAGATACGGACCGGAGACCCAGTACTTC. This gives the protein CASRYGPETQYF.